This TCR beta chain is drawn from a study of T cell responses to AZD1222 COVID-19 vaccine (dated by TCRdb to the early 2020s). Some background on the complete study: AZD1222 recipients whose second dose came at about 4 weeks and those whose second dose came at about 12 weeks were combined into one group, since spike-specific TCR depth and breadth did not differ between the two schedules. TCR sequencing was performed for approximately 240 trial participants, of whom about 200 were given two doses of AZD1222 and approximately 26 were given two doses of MenACWY control vaccine. Trial participants were enrolled into age subgroups of 18-55, 56-69 and 70-plus years, which contained about 150, 28 and 57 TCR-sequenced participants, respectively. Broad study findings and their caveats: The 56-69-year group was small, and its depth increase did not reach significance, likely because of low power. After two AZD1222 doses, both the breadth and the depth of spike-specific TCRs were significantly higher than at day 0 and than in MenACWY recipients. Nearly half of unique spike-specific TCRs reportedly recognized epitopes outside regions mutated in the B.1.351 and B.1.1.7 variants. Because no day 14 peak-response samples were available, the repertoires could be characterized only after the peak T cell response. Participants were mostly white British and included more females than males, and it was suggested by the authors that clonal diversity may have been underestimated. Conclusions about previously exposed vaccinees were limited because only six AZD1222 recipients were SARS-CoV-2 seropositive at baseline. The whole spike protein was spanned by vaccine-associated CD4 TCRs, and dominant responses were seen in regions 160-218 and 743-854.

The CDR3 contains 12 residues, cysteine and phenylalanine counted. Only the CDR3 DNA stays, 36 bases, in frame from base 1. V lost 6 bases and J lost 1 base; the stretch between them is 4 bases long. Reading the germline V gene gives CDR1 KGHDR and CDR2 SFDVKD. The CDR3 regions of human TCRbeta chains were analyzed by immunosequencing. The paper's data handling went like this. Repertoire TCRs were checked for matches against a reference library of SARS-CoV-2-specific TCRs that had been generated using the MIRA antigen-specificity platform. Breadth meant the fraction of unique TCRs that were SARS-CoV-2-associated, whereas depth meant the fraction of total T cells that were SARS-CoV-2-associated. Each spike-specific TCR was assigned to its reactive spike region and to a CD4 or CD8 class using the MIRA data. Log10-transformed breadth and depth values were compared by one-way ANOVA with Sidak's multiple comparisons tests. Held by TCRdb, this immuneACCESS table contains in-frame sequences only and omits some clones. Under half of the omission traces to an unresolved V gene where checked; the cause of the rest is unknown. That table supplies the V and J calls and clone size; D and trimming were determined from the DNA. Within this sample are around 80,000 clones, with around 88% of them counted one time only. Jointly, the top ten make up 8.5% to 9% of the sample.

This clone was observed once. Its antigen target is currently unknown. Base-call qualities are not available, and no considerably larger clone is one nucleotide away. The label giving this sample's time point can be read as: baseline before first vaccination. Samples from vaccinated people were obtained from the UK trials COV001 and COV002, which included a single-blind randomized controlled phase 2/3 trial of AZD1222 (ChAdOx1 nCoV-19) in healthy adults. For TCRbeta chain sequencing, PBMC samples from trial participants were taken at day 0 and at day 28 after the second dose. This specimen was peripheral blood, taken on day 0 of AZD1222 vaccination. This chain joins TRBV24-1 to TRBJ2-3; the D gene assignment is ambiguous. The origin of this receptor is an adult in good health. The base sequence is TGTGCCACCAGTCGAGGCACAGATACGCAGTATTTT. It specifies CATSRGTDTQYF.